This T cell receptor (beta chain) was sequenced in a study of blood T cell repertoires in COVID-19. Study context: The study drew acute and convalescent COVID-19 samples from the United States, Italy and Spain. PBMCs, B-cell-depleted T cells, or T cells provided the cDNA or gDNA that made up the material.

This table comes from immunoSEQ multiplex PCR, and its TCRdb copy is limited to in-frame clones, with some not included. Found here are 100,000 to 150,000 clones, over 60% of them singletons; the top ten hold 1.5% to 2%. This clone turned up a few times. Germline V gene lookup returns CDR1 MGHRA and CDR2 YSYEKL. After removal of 0 bases from V and 5 bases from J, the junction contained 8 bases not matched to a gene. The CDR3 totals 18 residues. The chain is built from TRBV4-1 and TRBJ2-3; 13 nucleotides align to TRBD2. This TCR was sampled from a woman aged 65 to 85 with acute or convalescent COVID-19. Specimen: peripheral blood. CDR3 coding DNA: TGCGCCAGCAGCCAAGAGGGTACTAGCGGGGGGGCGAGAGATACGCAGTATTTT. It encodes CASSQEGTSGGARDTQYF.